Following are 30 T cell receptor beta chains from one sample sequenced in a study of PD-L1 blockade in urothelial cancer. The protocol was immunoSEQ multiplex PCR, while the TCRdb copy is restricted to in-frame clones and leaves out a portion. This table has some 43,000 clones, about 84% appearing once. Time point in this sample: pretreatment peripheral blood. Material: PBMCs, obtained around atezolizumab (anti-PD-L1) treatment. The receptors here all came from a man between 60 and 75 years old with urothelial cancer.

The chain combines TRBV4-3 with TRBJ2-7; 9 bases match TRBD1. The V gene end was trimmed by 1 base and the J gene end by 0 bases; junction bases not matched to a gene: 4. Germline loops: CDR1 LGHNA, CDR2 YSLEER. The CDR3 is 16 amino acids. CDR3 protein: CASSQVRTGDSYEQYF. The CDR3 region has the DNA TGCGCCAGCAGCCAAGTTAGGACAGGGGACTCCTACGAGCAGTACTTC.

This clone was seen more than once but under ten times. The chain combines TRBV5-1 with TRBJ2-3; 14 positions agree with TRBD2. The germline CDR1 and CDR2 sequences are SGHRS and YFSETQ. The CDR3 is 21 amino acids. V shed 4 bases, J shed 2 bases, and the junction held 18 bases outside the gene matches. The CDR3 DNA reads TGCGCCAGCAGCATGGACCCGACTGGGACTAGCGGGGGACAAAACACAGATACGCAGTATTTT. Its translation is CASSMDPTGTSGGQNTDTQYF.

The table lists this clone with a few counts. The rearrangement joins TRBV28 to TRBJ2-7; D is possibly TRBD2 (5 bases). Germline CDR1 is MDHEN and CDR2 is SYDVKM. The length of the CDR3 is 15 residues. Trimming cost V 6 bases and J 0 bases, with 15 bases left between them. The CDR3 protein is CASRGADGRSYEQYF. The CDR3 coding sequence is TGTGCCAGCAGGGGAGCAGACGGCCGCTCCTACGAGCAGTACTTC.

This clone occurred a few times. The chain joins TRBV19 to TRBJ1-2; D is unclear. Germline CDR1 reads LNHDA; CDR2 reads SQIVND (reference sequence). The CDR3 consists of 14 residues. The V gene lost 0 bases and the J gene lost 5 bases, with 10 bases spanning the gap. The CDR3 DNA reads as TGTGCCAGTAGTATAGATGGCAGATCTTATGGCTACACCTTC. Residues: CASSIDGRSYGYTF. The complete variable domain, with remaining parts taken from reference TRBV19 and TRBJ1-2, reads DGGITQSPKYLFRKEGQNVTLSCEQNLNHDAMYWYRQDPGQGLRLIYYSQIVNDFQKGDIAEGYSVSREKKESFPLTVTSAQKNPTAFYLCASSIDGRSYGYTFGSGTRLTVV.

This clone was seen more than once but under ten times. The chain is built from TRBV27 and TRBJ2-7; 8 nucleotides agree with TRBD2. Germline trimming cut 2 bases from V and 4 bases from J; bases unmatched to any gene: 7. Germline CDR1 MNHEY, CDR2 SMNVEV (reference sequence). This CDR3 is 15 amino acids long. The CDR3 nucleotides read TGTGCCAGCAGTTTAACACCGGGACTAGTTTACGAGCAGTACTTC. Amino acids: CASSLTPGLVYEQYF.

The V and J genes are TRBV5-1 and TRBJ1-1; the D gene is possibly TRBD1 (5 bases). The CDR3 totals 16 residues. Germline V CDR1 and CDR2: SGHRS, YFSETQ. The V and J ends lost 0 bases and 1 base respectively, with 13 bases between them. In nucleotides, the CDR3 is TGCGCCAGCAGCTTGGGACAGAGCTTGGGGAACACTGAAGCTTTCTTT. It codes for CASSLGQSLGNTEAFF. The whole variable domain, filled in from reference TRBV5-1 and TRBJ1-1, reads KAGVTQTPRYLIKTRGQQVTLSCSPISGHRSVSWYQQTPGQGLQFLFEYFSETQRNKGNFPGRFSGRQFSNSRSEMNVSTLELGDSALYLCASSLGQSLGNTEAFFGQGTRLTVV.

V gene TRBV15 combines with J gene TRBJ1-1; TRBD1 might be the D (5 bases). The V end was cut by 3 bases, the J end by 0 bases, with 11 bases between. The CDR3 is 15 amino acids. Germline V lookup: CDR1 LNHNV, CDR2 YYDKDF (reference sequence). The CDR3 sequence is CATSSRAGLNTEAFF. Written as DNA, the CDR3 is TGTGCCACCAGCAGTAGGGCGGGGCTGAACACTGAAGCTTTCTTT.

This clone has only a few counts. The V and J genes are TRBV7-2 and TRBJ2-5; 11 bases map to TRBD2. V lost 0 bases and J lost 5; bases outside the gene matches: 8. CDR1 SGHTA and CDR2 FQGNSA come from the germline V gene. The CDR3 consists of 17 residues. Here the CDR3 DNA reads TGTGCCAGCAGCTTAGCAGGGCTAGCGGGAGGTCGGGAGACCCAGTACTTC. Translating gives CASSLAGLAGGRETQYF. Drawing the rest from reference TRBV7-2 and TRBJ2-5, the complete variable domain is GAGVSQSPSNKVTEKGKDVELRCDPISGHTALYWYRQSLGQGLEFLIYFQGNSAPDKSGLPSDRFSAERTGGSVSTLTIQRTQQEDSAVYLCASSLAGLAGGRETQYFGPGTRLLVL.

The rearrangement joins TRBV21-1 to TRBJ1-1; the table's D call TRBD1 went unverified against the DNA. TRBV21-1 is classified as a pseudogene. The CDR3 runs to 16 residues. The CDR3 sequence: CASSKTTGTKGTEAFF. The CDR3 DNA sequence: TGTGCCAGCAGCAAAACTACAGGGACAAAGGGCACTGAAGCTTTCTTT.

The chain has TRBV4-1 and TRBJ1-3; TRBD1 matches 8 bases. The CDR3 totals 17 residues. With 0 bases clipped from V and 0 bases from J, the junction kept 4 bases outside the gene matches. Germline V gene data show CDR1 as MGHRA and CDR2 as YSYEKL. CDR3 region: CASSQDGTGSSGNTIYF. CDR3 nucleotide sequence: TGCGCCAGCAGCCAAGATGGGACAGGTTCCTCTGGAAACACCATATATTTT.

The rearrangement uses TRBV28 and TRBJ1-1; TRBD1 matches at 7 bases. Trimming at V came to 3 bases and at J to 3 bases, leaving 10 bases not matched to a gene. The CDR3 is 16 residues long. Germline CDR1 and CDR2: MDHEN and SYDVKM. Here the CDR3 DNA reads TGTGCCAGCAGTTTCCCTGCTGGGACAGCTTACACTGAAGCTTTCTTT. Amino acids: CASSFPAGTAYTEAFF.

This chain links TRBV7-2 with TRBJ1-2; 9 nucleotides align to TRBD1. V lost 5 bases to trimming and J lost 2 bases; unmatched junction nucleotides: 3. This CDR3 has 14 residues. Germline loops: CDR1 SGHTA, CDR2 FQGNSA. The CDR3 sequence is CASSEDRGNYGYTF. The CDR3 nucleotides read TGTGCCAGCAGCGAGGACAGGGGAAACTATGGCTACACCTTC. Drawing the rest from reference TRBV7-2 and TRBJ1-2, the complete variable domain is GAGVSQSPSNKVTEKGKDVELRCDPISGHTALYWYRQSLGQGLEFLIYFQGNSAPDKSGLPSDRFSAERTGGSVSTLTIQRTQQEDSAVYLCASSEDRGNYGYTFGSGTRLTVV.

The CDR3 nucleotides read TGTGCCAGCAGCTACACGTCCTACGAGCAGTACTTC. Translation: CASSYTSYEQYF. V gene TRBV7-2 combines with J gene TRBJ2-7; D ambiguous. This CDR3 is 12 amino acids long. With 4 bases removed from V and 1 base from J, the gap between germline ends came to 5 bases. Germline CDR1 and CDR2: SGHTA and FQGNSA.

The J gene is TRBJ2-1, the V gene TRBV5-1, with a possible D match to TRBD2 (6 bases). The germline V and J ends were trimmed by 7 bases and 0 bases, with 14 bases remaining between them. CDR1 SGHRS and CDR2 YFSETQ come from the germline V gene. The CDR3 loop spans 15 amino acids. CDR3 DNA sequence: TGCGCCAGCCGGAGGACTACCCCCTCCTACAATGAGCAGTTCTTC. Translation gives CASRRTTPSYNEQFF. The whole variable domain, remainder taken from reference TRBV5-1 and TRBJ2-1, is KAGVTQTPRYLIKTRGQQVTLSCSPISGHRSVSWYQQTPGQGLQFLFEYFSETQRNKGNFPGRFSGRQFSNSRSEMNVSTLELGDSALYLCASRRTTPSYNEQFFGPGTRLTVL.

Here the CDR3 reads CASSPGTRRGETQYF. The CDR3 region has the DNA TGTGCCAGCAGCCCTGGGACTAGGAGGGGAGAGACCCAGTACTTC. The chain has TRBV7-8 and TRBJ2-5; 8 nucleotides align to TRBD2. Germline V gene lookup returns CDR1 SGHVS and CDR2 FQNEAQ. The CDR3 contains 15 residues. V lost 5 bases and J lost 4; bases outside the gene matches: 9.

The V and J genes are TRBV19 and TRBJ2-3, with 7 positions matching TRBD1. Germline V lookup: CDR1 LNHDA, CDR2 SQIVND (reference sequence). V lost 0 bases and J lost 2; bases outside the gene matches: 5. This CDR3 comprises 16 residues. CDR3 in amino acids: CASSIDTGTVTDTQYF. In DNA, the CDR3 is TGTGCCAGTAGTATAGATACCGGGACAGTCACAGATACGCAGTATTTT. The variable domain in full, with the rest retrieved from reference TRBV19 and TRBJ2-3, is DGGITQSPKYLFRKEGQNVTLSCEQNLNHDAMYWYRQDPGQGLRLIYYSQIVNDFQKGDIAEGYSVSREKKESFPLTVTSAQKNPTAFYLCASSIDTGTVTDTQYFGPGTRLTVL.

The CDR3 region has the DNA TGTGCCAGCAGTAAAAGACAGGAGTTCTATGGCTACACCTTC. Encoded protein: CASSKRQEFYGYTF. V is TRBV28 and J is TRBJ1-2, with D tentatively TRBD1 (6 bases). Germline CDR1 and CDR2: MDHEN and SYDVKM. The CDR3 is made up of 14 amino acids. Trimming took 5 bases from V and 4 from J, leaving 14 bases between them.

This clone appeared a single time. V is TRBV2 and J is TRBJ2-5; weak D call: TRBD2 (6 bases). CDR1 and CDR2 (germline): SNHLY, FYNNEI. The CDR3 is 19 amino acids. V dropped 4 bases and J dropped 1 base, with 25 bases sitting between them. CDR3 nucleotides: TGTGCCAGCAGTGTCTGGGAGGATTATAGGCGGGACCCCCAAGAGACCCAGTACTTC. It yields the protein CASSVWEDYRRDPQETQYF.

Only one count was recorded for this clone. V usage is TRBV5-4 and J usage is TRBJ2-1; 8 bases match TRBD1. This CDR3 is built from 15 residues. The germline V gene encodes CDR1 SGHNT and CDR2 YYREEE (reference sequence). Germline trimming cut 3 bases from V and 7 bases from J; bases unmatched to any gene: 9. The CDR3: CASSYMGQERNEQFF. CDR3 bases: TGTGCCAGCAGCTACATGGGACAGGAGCGGAATGAGCAGTTCTTC.

The rearrangement joins TRBV7-2 to TRBJ2-7; 9 positions agree with TRBD2. With V trimmed by 1 base and J by 7 bases, 8 bases remained unmatched. The CDR3 extends over 15 amino acids. Germline values: CDR1 SGHTA, CDR2 FQGNSA. DNA of the CDR3: TGTGCCAGCAGCTTAGTCGAACTAGCGGGCCTTGAGCAGTACTTC. Amino acid sequence: CASSLVELAGLEQYF.

Only a few counts were recorded for this clone. The chain is built from TRBV21-1 and TRBJ2-2; whether TRBD2, the table's D call, matches the DNA was not checked. TRBV21-1 is a documented pseudogene. The CDR3 runs 16 residues. CDR3 loop: CASGGERGVYTGELFF. The CDR3 DNA sequence: TGTGCCAGCGGAGGGGAGCGGGGGGTTTACACCGGGGAGCTGTTTTTT.

The chain uses TRBV30 and TRBJ2-3; 11 bases map to TRBD2. V lost 1 base to trimming and J lost 5 bases; unmatched junction nucleotides: 11. The CDR3 is made up of 17 amino acids. Germline CDR1 reads GTSNPN; CDR2 reads SVGIG (reference sequence). This CDR3 reads CAWSGAAETSGRDTQYF. CDR3 nucleotide sequence: TGTGCCTGGAGTGGGGCGGCTGAAACTAGCGGGAGAGATACGCAGTATTTT.

This clone was observed at least ten times. V usage is TRBV7-6 and J usage is TRBJ1-1; TRBD1 matches 7 bases. J lost 2 bases, V lost 5 bases, and 2 bases had no gene match. This CDR3 comprises 13 residues. Germline-derived CDR1 and CDR2 are SGHVS and FNYEAQ. CDR3 sequence reads: CASSGQVNTEAFF. CDR3 DNA sequence: TGTGCCAGCAGCGGACAGGTTAACACTGAAGCTTTCTTT.

By share of the sample, this clone is medium-sized. The rearrangement joins TRBV10-3 to TRBJ2-1; 16 nucleotides agree with TRBD2. Trimming took 4 bases from V and 0 from J; bases not matched to a gene: 3. The CDR3 totals 18 residues. Germline V gene lookup returns CDR1 ENHRY and CDR2 SYGVKD. The CDR3 loop reads CAISGGTSGRDSYNEQFF. The DNA of the CDR3 is TGTGCCATCAGTGGTGGGACTAGCGGGAGGGACTCCTACAATGAGCAGTTCTTC.

The J gene is TRBJ2-3, the V gene TRBV29-1, with TRBD1 matching over 11 bases. V dropped 1 base and J dropped 6; count of bases not matched to a gene: 12. This CDR3 is 17 amino acids long. Germline loops: CDR1 SQVTM, CDR2 ANQGSEA. DNA of the CDR3: TGCAGCGTTGAAGTACGGACAGGGGGCTACGCGTCGGATACGCAGTATTTT. It yields the protein CSVEVRTGGYASDTQYF.

The genes are TRBV5-4 and TRBJ2-2; D is unclear. Trimming pared 4 bases from V and 4 bases from J, leaving 8 bases between. This CDR3 is 13 amino acids long. The germline V gene encodes CDR1 SGHNT and CDR2 YYREEE (reference sequence). The chain's CDR3 is CASSHGRTGELFF. CDR3 sequence (DNA): TGTGCCAGCAGCCATGGGCGCACCGGGGAGCTGTTTTTT.

The chain employs TRBV4-1 and TRBJ2-7; TRBD1 matches 9 bases. CDR1 is MGHRA, CDR2 YSYEKL, per germline. The V gene end was trimmed by 0 bases and the J gene end by 0 bases; junction bases not matched to a gene: 12. This CDR3 has 19 residues. CDR3 in DNA: TGCGCCAGCAGCCAAGATGGTGGAACAGGGGGCTATTACTCCTACGAGCAGTACTTC. Translated: CASSQDGGTGGYYSYEQYF.

The chain is built from TRBV28 and TRBJ1-4; a weak D match, TRBD1 (6 bases). The V and J ends lost 8 bases and 3 bases respectively, with 10 bases between them. The V gene's germline CDR1 is MDHEN and CDR2 SYDVKM. The CDR3 has 13 residues. CDR3 loop: CASRGGANEKLFF. The CDR3 bases are TGTGCCAGCCGAGGGGGGGCTAATGAAAAACTGTTTTTT.

V usage is TRBV19 and J usage is TRBJ2-7; 7 bases match TRBD2. V gave up 7 bases and J gave up 4 bases; unmatched junction bases: 7. CDR3 length: 13 amino acids. CDR1 LNHDA and CDR2 SQIVND come from the germline V gene (reference sequence). For the CDR3, the DNA is TGTGCCAGTACTCCCGACGGGGGGTACGAGCAGTACTTC. Protein product: CASTPDGGYEQYF.

This chain links TRBV28 with TRBJ2-7, with 8 bases lining up with TRBD1. CDR1 is MDHEN, CDR2 SYDVKM, per germline. V lost 2 bases, J lost 8 bases, and 8 bases stayed unmatched. This CDR3 spans 14 amino acids. The CDR3 DNA sequence: TGTGCCAGCAGTTTACAGGGGGCCCAGCGGAAGCAGTACTTC. Translating it yields CASSLQGAQRKQYF.